The 20 T cell receptor beta chains below all came from one sample that was sequenced in a study of shared clonotypes between healthy human individuals. Produced via immunoSEQ multiplex PCR; TCRdb's table is partial and in-frame only. This table has hundreds of thousands of clones, around 97% appearing once. Input material: naive CD4+ T cells sorted from blood. Sample subset: CD45RA+ positively selected. The receptors were sampled from a woman aged 25 to 39 in good health.

The DNA for the CDR3 is TGTGCCAGCAGTCCCGACAGGGGGCACTCCTACGAGCAGTACTTC. Its translation: CASSPDRGHSYEQYF. This chain links TRBV28 with TRBJ2-7, with TRBD1 identical over 10 bases. V shed 5 bases and J 0 bases; nucleotides not matched to a gene: 4. CDR1 is MDHEN, CDR2 SYDVKM, per germline. The CDR3 is 15 residues long.

The chain joins TRBV28 to TRBJ2-7; TRBD2 matches at 7 bases. The J segment lost 1 base and the V segment lost 7 bases, leaving 1 base of the junction unmatched. The germline gives CDR1 MDHEN, CDR2 SYDVKM. The CDR3 runs 12 residues. CDR3 residues: CASNSGSYEQYF. CDR3 coding DNA: TGTGCCAGCAATAGCGGGTCCTACGAGCAGTACTTC.

The chain combines TRBV2 with TRBJ2-3; 10 nucleotides align to TRBD1. This CDR3 region has 14 residues. V shed 10 bases and J 4 bases; nucleotides not matched to a gene: 8. Germline V gene sequence: CDR1 SNHLY, CDR2 FYNNEI. The CDR3 loop is CATDRDRGPDTQYF. In DNA form, the CDR3 reads TGTGCCACAGACCGGGACAGGGGACCAGATACGCAGTATTTT.

This clone was observed a single time. The chain has TRBV4-1 and TRBJ2-1; 9 bases are a match to TRBD2. In germline, CDR1 is MGHRA, CDR2 YSYEKL. The V segment lost 0 bases and the J segment 10 bases; nucleotides outside the gene matches: 13. There are 17 residues in the CDR3. The CDR3 loop reads CASSQDLGTSRGREQFF. DNA of the CDR3: TGCGCCAGCAGCCAAGATCTGGGGACTAGCCGAGGACGGGAGCAGTTCTTC.

The chain uses TRBV10-3 and TRBJ2-2; tentative D call: TRBD2 (6 bases). V dropped 11 bases and J dropped 2 bases, with 15 bases sitting between them. Germline CDR1 ENHRY, CDR2 SYGVKD. The CDR3 is 14 residues long. The CDR3 reads CASGRDFNTGELFF. In nucleotides, the CDR3 is TGTGCCTCCGGGCGGGACTTTAACACCGGGGAGCTGTTTTTT.

The chain carries TRBV19 and TRBJ1-5; 11 bases line up with TRBD1. The CDR3 totals 18 residues. Trimming took 3 bases from V and 0 from J; bases not matched to a gene: 7. Germline V gene lookup returns CDR1 LNHDA and CDR2 SQIVND (reference sequence). The CDR3 spells CASSILGTGGNSNQPQHF. The CDR3 DNA sequence: TGTGCCAGTAGTATTCTCGGGACAGGGGGTAATAGCAATCAGCCCCAGCATTTT.

For the CDR3, the DNA is TGCGCCAGCGGGGCACGGGAGACCCAGTACTTC. It codes for CASGARETQYF. J is TRBJ2-5 and V is TRBV10-2; TRBD1 is a possible D gene (5 bases). This CDR3 is built from 11 residues. Germline-derived CDR1 and CDR2 are WSHSY and SAAADI. Trimming left V 8 bases short and J 5 bases short, with 9 bases between.

The rearrangement links TRBV6-5 to TRBJ2-7; TRBD2 might be the D (5 bases). The V gene lost 0 bases and the J gene lost 5 bases, with 11 bases spanning the gap. Germline values: CDR1 MNHEY, CDR2 SVGAGI. This CDR3 has 14 residues. Here the CDR3 reads CASSYSDSADEQYF. CDR3 nucleotides: TGTGCCAGCAGTTACTCGGACTCAGCCGACGAGCAGTACTTC.

The chain couples TRBV28 to TRBJ2-1, with D perhaps TRBD2 (6 bases). V was cut by 6 bases and J by 2 bases, with 14 bases left in between. CDR3 size: 15 residues. CDR1 MDHEN and CDR2 SYDVKM come from the germline V gene. This CDR3 is CASRPGGGTYNEQFF. The DNA of the CDR3 is TGTGCCAGCAGGCCCGGAGGCGGGACCTACAATGAGCAGTTCTTC.

The chain joins TRBV28 to TRBJ2-5; D is possibly TRBD1 or TRBD2 (6 bases each). Trimming left V 7 bases short and J 5 bases short, with 20 bases between. This CDR3 contains 15 residues. From germline, CDR1 is MDHEN and CDR2 SYDVKM. The CDR3 region has the DNA TGTGCCAGCAACCCGCCTTTACAGGGAGGTGAGACCCAGTACTTC. Its translation: CASNPPLQGGETQYF.

The chain carries TRBV27 and TRBJ1-1; no definite D call. Germline lookup yields CDR1 MNHEY and CDR2 SMNVEV (reference sequence). Trimming left V 5 bases short and J 0 bases short, with 7 bases between. The CDR3 has 13 amino acids. CDR3 residues: CASSPSLNTEAFF. Written as DNA, the CDR3 is TGTGCCAGCAGTCCGTCCTTGAACACTGAAGCTTTCTTT.

The chain carries TRBV14 and TRBJ1-1, with D maybe TRBD1 (5 bases). The CDR3 extends over 16 amino acids. The germline CDR1 and CDR2 sequences are SGHDN and FVKESK. The V end was cut by 1 base, the J end by 1 base, with 13 bases between. This CDR3 reads CASSQVAGKGNTEAFF. The DNA for the CDR3 is TGTGCCAGCAGCCAAGTGGCAGGGAAGGGGAACACTGAAGCTTTCTTT.

CDR3 coding DNA: TGTGCCAGCAGTTGGAGCGGGAGGGAGACCGGGGAGCTGTTTTTT. This encodes CASSWSGRETGELFF. This chain links TRBV27 with TRBJ2-2; 10 nucleotides match TRBD2. Germline V gives CDR1 MNHEY, CDR2 SMNVEV (reference sequence). The CDR3 runs to 15 residues. V gave up 4 bases and J gave up 5 bases; unmatched junction bases: 4.

This sequence joins TRBV29-1 and TRBJ2-1; D is unresolved. Germline loops: CDR1 SQVTM, CDR2 ANQGSEA. Trimming removed 4 bases from V and 9 bases from J, with 13 bases in between. The CDR3 extends over 12 amino acids. CDR3: CSVVFDMSEQFF. The CDR3 region has the DNA TGCAGCGTTGTCTTCGACATGTCTGAGCAGTTCTTC.

This sequence joins TRBV30 and TRBJ2-5, with D maybe TRBD1 (6 bases). This CDR3 has 13 residues. Germline V lookup: CDR1 GTSNPN, CDR2 SVGIG (reference sequence). Trimming took 7 bases from V and 8 from J, leaving 20 bases between them. CDR3 protein: CAFLSRGKRTQYF. The CDR3 DNA follows: TGTGCCTTCCTTTCTAGGGGGAAGAGAACCCAGTACTTC.

The chain joins TRBV19 to TRBJ2-7; D is perhaps TRBD2 (5 bases). V was clipped by 5 bases and J by 6 bases, with 11 bases between them. The CDR3 has 12 residues. Germline V gives CDR1 LNHDA, CDR2 SQIVND (reference sequence). CDR3 nucleotides: TGTGCCAGTAGTCCGATTCGGGGCGAGCAGTACTTC. This codes for CASSPIRGEQYF.

This rearrangement joins TRBV5-1 to TRBJ1-4; D may be TRBD1 (6 bases). The CDR3 length is 17 residues. V was trimmed by 2 bases and J by 3 bases, leaving 17 bases between them. CDR1 and CDR2 from the germline V gene are SGHRS and YFSETQ. CDR3 amino acids: CASSLQGKGRANEKLFF. The DNA of the CDR3 is TGCGCCAGCAGCTTACAGGGAAAGGGGCGCGCTAATGAAAAACTGTTTTTT. Full variable domain (rest looked up from reference TRBV5-1 and TRBJ1-4): KAGVTQTPRYLIKTRGQQVTLSCSPISGHRSVSWYQQTPGQGLQFLFEYFSETQRNKGNFPGRFSGRQFSNSRSEMNVSTLELGDSALYLCASSLQGKGRANEKLFFGSGTQLSVL.

This chain links TRBV5-1 with TRBJ2-3, with D possibly TRBD1 on 5 matching bases. CDR3 length: 14 residues. The germline V and J ends were trimmed by 2 bases and 4 bases, with 11 bases remaining between them. Germline V lookup: CDR1 SGHRS, CDR2 YFSETQ. The CDR3 is CASSFQGLADTQYF. Written as DNA, the CDR3 is TGCGCCAGCAGCTTCCAGGGTCTTGCAGATACGCAGTATTTT.

The chain is built from TRBV5-4 and TRBJ1-6, with 9 bases identical to TRBD1. CDR3 size: 16 residues. CDR1 and CDR2 from the germline V gene are SGHNT and YYREEE (reference sequence). The trim removed 3 bases at V and 10 bases at J, leaving 11 bases unmatched. CDR3 sequence reads: CASSWVGQGTGSPLHF. For the CDR3, the DNA is TGTGCCAGCAGCTGGGTGGGACAGGGTACGGGATCACCCCTCCACTTT.

The chain's CDR3 is CASRRQGADSNYGYTF. The CDR3, as DNA: TGTGCCAGCCGAAGACAGGGGGCCGACTCTAACTATGGCTACACCTTC. The chain recombines TRBV28 with TRBJ1-2, with 10 nucleotides matching TRBD1. V dropped 8 bases and J dropped 0; count of bases not matched to a gene: 9. CDR1 and CDR2 from the germline V gene are MDHEN and SYDVKM. The CDR3 runs 16 residues.